This TCR beta chain is drawn from a study of neurological immune-mediated disorders (dated by TCRdb to between 2019 and 2020). Study-wide context: Using UMI-based sequencing, the study compared peripheral blood TCR-beta repertoires from patients with HTLV-I-associated myelopathy (HAM/TSP), patients with multiple sclerosis, and healthy controls. Longitudinal samples, technical triplicates and paired sorted CD4+ and CD8+ T-cell subsets, alongside PBMC samples, were included among the approximately 98 TCR-beta libraries. Of the approximately 68 subjects in the cohort, around 15 were HAM/TSP patients, some 35 were multiple sclerosis patients, and approximately 20 were healthy controls.

Relative to germline, V is 1 base shorter and J is 7 bases shorter, with 11 bases between their ends. The CDR3 holds 14 amino acids from the cysteine to the phenylalanine. Only the CDR3 DNA stays, 42 bases, in frame from base 1. Sequences SGHVS (CDR1) and FQNEAQ (CDR2) are obtained from the germline V gene. cDNA synthesis used template-switch 5'RACE with a primer carrying a 10-nucleotide random unique molecular identifier tagging each TCR transcript. Each sequencing run produced over 200 million TCR-beta sequences covering 15-18 subjects. The RNeasy kit was used for extraction of total RNA. TCR-beta VDJ regions were amplified with primers for the TCR constant region and the 5'RACE anchor, using the KAPA Real-time Library Amplification kit. Sample indexes and Illumina adaptors were added in a first PCR, and a second PCR then increased library yield. After purification with Ampure beads, the TCR product of roughly 650 bp was size-selected on a 2% E-gel SizeSelection system. Before pooling, libraries had their quality checked on a Bioanalyzer, their concentration measured with Qubit, and their quantity determined with the Kapa Library Quantification kit. An Illumina HiSeq 2500 sequenced the libraries paired-end 2 x 150 bp. To increase sequence diversity, roughly 24-31% phiX was spiked into each library pool. Per the authors' processing: Quality-filtered reads were processed with the UMI-based MiGEC pipeline, and over 75% of raw TCR sequences were removed by the MiGEC pipeline during error correction. IMGT germline references were used for aligning VDJ genes, and each clonotype was defined as a unique CDR3 amino acid sequence together with its V-J genes. Clonal expansion, Shannon diversity, and CDR3 relatedness (CalcPairwiseDistances, ClusterSamples) were evaluated with VDJtools, and phylogenetic trees were built with CLCbio workbench. Expanded clones were defined as having at least 8 unique UMIs, based on coefficient-of-variation modelling across technical triplicates. Clones were called with MiXCR by TCRdb after fastp trimmed the public reads at Q25, and only in-frame beta chains were retained. Each CDR3 protein appears once, grouped with its most common genes and DNA. Clone size and V and J calls follow TCRdb, not the original study. This sample gives more than 30,000 distinct CDR3 sequences in total; around 4% of them show up just once. The ten most abundant clones make up 20% to 25% of the sample.

Study-level results and caveats: The highest TCR clonal expansion was observed in HAM/TSP patients, whereas the lowest was observed in MS patients, even when compared with healthy controls. Expanded clones from different subjects shared no identical CDR3 amino acid sequences, which suggests that TCR-beta repertoires were private in all groups.

This clonotype was counted ten times or more. Its antigen has not been determined. No quality values exist for individual bases; no much larger clone is one base distant. Blood bank volunteers in Maryland, USA served as the healthy controls. For sorted-subset TCR libraries, some 1 million sorted CD4+ or CD8+ T cells were used. PBMCs were separated from peripheral blood using Ficoll-Hypaque density gradient centrifugation and then cryopreserved in liquid nitrogen. Paired sorted CD4+ and CD8+ subsets came from healthy controls, HAM/TSP patients and MS patients. This receptor chain uses TRBV7-8 and TRBJ2-4; the D region may be TRBD1 or TRBD2, each matching 5 bases equally. This receptor was obtained from a woman in her thirties or forties in good health. The sequencing sample was made of CD4+ T cells from blood. The CDR3 reads as follows: CASSLGGEGNIQYF. The sequenced DNA is TGTGCCAGCAGCTTAGGAGGAGAGGGGAACATTCAGTACTTC.